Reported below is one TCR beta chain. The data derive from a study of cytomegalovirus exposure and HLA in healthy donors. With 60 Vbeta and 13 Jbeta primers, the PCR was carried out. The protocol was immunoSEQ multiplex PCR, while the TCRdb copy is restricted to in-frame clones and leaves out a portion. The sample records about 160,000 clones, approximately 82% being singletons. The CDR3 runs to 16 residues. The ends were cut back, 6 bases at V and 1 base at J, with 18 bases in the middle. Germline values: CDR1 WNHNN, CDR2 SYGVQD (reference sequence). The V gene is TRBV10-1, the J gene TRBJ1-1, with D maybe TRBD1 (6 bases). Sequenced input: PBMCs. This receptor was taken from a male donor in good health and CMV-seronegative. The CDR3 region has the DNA TGCGCCAGCAGAGGACAGACTCAGTCAAGGAACACTGAAGCTTTCTTT. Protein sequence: CASRGQTQSRNTEAFF.